This TCR beta chain is from a study of shared T cell receptors in the human thymus. Clones were sequenced by immunoSEQ multiplex PCR, and TCRdb holds only the in-frame ones, with some missing. The sample has about 660,000 clones, roughly 90% seen once. The germline V gene has CDR1 LGHNA and CDR2 YNFKEQ. Trimming shortened V by 0 bases and J by 2 bases, and 17 bases separated the two germline ends. There are 18 residues in the CDR3. These same records also appear under a second study, on human thymus T cells. According to that study: In corrective heart surgery, resections were taken, and these provided the thymus tissue. Thymic and blood repertoires appeared to display a bias in their usage of V and J genes.

The chain carries TRBV4-2 and TRBJ2-1; a weak D match, TRBD2 (6 bases). The sequence derives from a boy younger than two with a congenital heart defect. The sequenced material came from thymocytes. The chain's CDR3 is CASSQDLRDSHPYNEQFF. CDR3 nucleotides: TGTGCCAGCAGCCAAGATCTCCGGGACTCGCATCCCTACAATGAGCAGTTCTTC.